Below, one TCR beta chain is given with its context. Its antigen remains unknown. The sample originates from a study of T-cell memory formation after mild COVID-19. The study's findings and limits: That cross-reactive memory joined was suggested by some responding clones appearing in pre-infection memory. Clones that shrank (day 15 to 85) were balanced CD4/CD8, whereas later expanders leaned CD4+. Confirmation of SARS-CoV-2 specificity was lacking for second-wave clones peaking day 37.

TCR alpha and TCR beta cDNA libraries with sample barcodes and UMIs came from 5'RACE using constant-segment primers. Each CDR3 protein gets one entry after TCRdb re-called the 5' RACE reads with MiXCR. Here the sample spans 300,000 to 400,000 distinct CDR3 sequences, 13% to 15% being singletons. V lost 1 base to trimming and J lost 0 bases, with 10 bases between them. This CDR3 spans 16 amino acids. Germline V gives CDR1 DFQATT, CDR2 SNEGSKA (reference sequence). The J gene is TRBJ2-6, the V gene TRBV20-1, with D perhaps assigned TRBD1 or TRBD2 (5 bases each). Specimen: PBMCs or a T cell subset sorted from them (not recorded which). This TCR was recovered from a man in his late teens or twenties who had mild COVID-19 (a few samples of this study predate the infection). Cell type and time point are not known. The CDR3 DNA is TGCAGTGCTAGAGGGCCGGGGCACTCTGGGGCCAACGTCCTGACTTTC. Its protein product is CSARGPGHSGANVLTF.